The 26 T cell receptor beta chains presented below share a single source sample, sequenced in a study of blood T cells in healthy people across ages. Together with a sample-barcoded 5' primer, a J-beta primer mix was included in a second PCR lasting about 7 to 11 cycles. TCRdb analysed the 5' RACE reads with MiXCR anew, one entry per CDR3 protein. The sample comprises more than 1,000,000 distinct CDR3 sequences, 20% to 25% of which are singletons, and around 0.75% rests with the top ten. These same data were also listed under a study on T cells of mothers and their children.

The sample was blood. These receptors originate from a girl aged 2 to 9 in good health.

The chain has TRBV12-3 or TRBV12-4 and TRBJ2-5; 8 bases are shared with TRBD1. The V segment lost 8 bases and the J segment 2 bases; nucleotides outside the gene matches: 7. The CDR3 is made up of 14 amino acids. CDR3 sequence: CASGRDRGQETQYF. The CDR3 DNA follows: TGTGCCAGCGGAAGAGACAGGGGACAAGAGACCCAGTACTTC.

This chain joins TRBV7-9 and TRBJ2-5; 8 nucleotides agree with TRBD1. The germline gives CDR1 SEHNR, CDR2 FQNEAQ (reference sequence). J was trimmed by 3 bases and V by 5 bases; bases with no gene match: 8. The CDR3 runs to 15 residues. This CDR3 is CASSPFLTGEETQYF. The DNA for the CDR3 is TGTGCCAGCAGCCCGTTTTTGACAGGGGAAGAGACCCAGTACTTC.

The chain has TRBV20-1 and TRBJ1-1; D unclear. Trimming took off 4 bases at V and 6 bases at J, with 12 bases between the two ends. The CDR3 spans 12 residues. Germline V CDR1 and CDR2: DFQATT, SNEGSKA (reference sequence). The CDR3 coding sequence is TGCAGTGCTAATGGGGATGCCCCTGAAGCTTTCTTT. Protein product: CSANGDAPEAFF.

The CDR3 reads CASSRQGGPYEQYF. In nucleotides, the CDR3 is TGTGCCAGCAGTCGACAGGGTGGCCCCTACGAGCAGTACTTC. J is TRBJ2-7 and V is TRBV12-3 or TRBV12-4; the match to TRBD1 covers 7 bases. Germline trimming cut 5 bases from V and 2 bases from J; bases unmatched to any gene: 6. This CDR3 comprises 14 residues.

This chain links TRBV29-1 with TRBJ2-1; D is unresolved. V lost 3 bases and J 5 bases, leaving 11 bases between the germline ends. The germline V gene encodes CDR1 SQVTM and CDR2 ANQGSEA. This CDR3 has 13 amino acids. The CDR3 nucleotides read TGCAGCGTTGAGGTTACAGCCAACAATGAGCAGTTCTTC. This sequence encodes CSVEVTANNEQFF.

This clonotype was seen a few times. V gene TRBV29-1 combines with J gene TRBJ1-5; D perhaps matches TRBD1 (5 bases). This CDR3 contains 12 residues. Germline lookup yields CDR1 SQVTM and CDR2 ANQGSEA. The chain's CDR3 is CSGGGDGQPQHF. CDR3 in DNA: TGCAGTGGGGGGGGGGACGGTCAGCCCCAGCATTTT. The full variable domain, its missing parts supplied by reference TRBV29-1 and TRBJ1-5, is SAVISQKPSRDICQRGTSLTIQCQVDSQVTMMFWYRQQPGQSLTLIATANQGSEATYESGFVIDKFPISRPNLTFSTLTVSNMSPEDSSIYLCSGGGDGQPQHFGDGTRLSIL.

The chain uses TRBV13 and TRBJ2-3; 7 bases agree with TRBD2. The germline V gene has CDR1 PRHDT and CDR2 FYEKMQ (reference sequence). The CDR3 runs 16 residues. Trimming cost V 3 bases and J 1 base; bases outside gene matches: 7. CDR3 nucleotides: TGTGCCAGCAGCTTGGGTTCTAGCGGACGCACAGATACGCAGTATTTT. Translated: CASSLGSSGRTDTQYF.

About this clonotype: A read error may produce the germline difference seen at one junction end. V is TRBV5-1 and J is TRBJ1-1; D not certain. The V gene's germline CDR1 is SGHRS and CDR2 YFSETQ. This CDR3 has 11 residues. The CDR3 coding sequence is TGCGCCAGCACCACGGCGGGTGAAGCTTCCTTT. It translates to CASTTAGEASF.

This clonotype was recorded a few times. The V and J genes are TRBV5-6 and TRBJ2-3; D unresolved. The CDR3 has 11 residues. The V gene's germline CDR1 is SGHDT and CDR2 YYEEEE. V gave up 7 bases and J gave up 6 bases, with 9 bases separating them. Here the CDR3 reads CASGYSDTQYF. The CDR3 DNA reads as TGTGCCAGCGGTTACTCGGATACGCAGTATTTT.

The chain combines TRBV24-1 with TRBJ2-7; D gene uncertain. Germline V lookup: CDR1 KGHDR, CDR2 SFDVKD. This CDR3 is 16 amino acids long. V was trimmed by 0 bases and J by 0 bases, leaving 11 bases between them. This CDR3 is CATSDLSTSGSYEQYF. The DNA for the CDR3 is TGTGCCACCAGTGATTTGTCGACATCAGGCTCCTACGAGCAGTACTTC.

This chain uses TRBV7-2 with TRBJ2-1, with TRBD2 as a possible D gene (5 bases). Deletions cut 7 bases from V and 1 base from J, with 11 bases between. CDR3 length: 14 residues. Germline CDR1 SGHTA, CDR2 FQGNSA. Here the CDR3 reads CASTDFSSYNEQFF. The DNA for the CDR3 is TGTGCCAGCACGGACTTTTCTTCCTACAATGAGCAGTTCTTC.

Only a few counts were recorded for this clonotype. This sequence joins TRBV6-1 and TRBJ2-1; tentatively, D is TRBD2 (6 bases). V shed 0 bases and J shed 8 bases, with 11 bases lying between them. The germline V gene encodes CDR1 MNHNS and CDR2 SASEGT. The CDR3 is made up of 14 amino acids. In DNA form, the CDR3 reads TGTGCCAGCAGTGAAGCGGAGGGTGTATATGAGCAGTTCTTC. It yields the protein CASSEAEGVYEQFF.

In its sample, this clonotype was seen a few times. As DNA, the CDR3 is TGTGCCTCTCGGCCACTGAATCAGCCCCAGCATTTT. Protein sequence: CASRPLNQPQHF. The chain joins TRBV5-8 to TRBJ1-5; no clear D. This CDR3 comprises 12 residues. CDR1 is SGHTS, CDR2 YDEGEE, per germline. Trimming removed 10 bases from V and 4 bases from J, with 12 bases in between.

This clonotype was seen a handful of times. The chain employs TRBV6-4 and TRBJ2-7; D possibly uses TRBD1 or TRBD2 (5 bases each). From germline, CDR1 is MRHNA and CDR2 SNTAGT. The length of the CDR3 is 15 residues. V lost 5 bases to trimming and J lost 1 base, with 15 bases between them. CDR3 protein: CASSCMGRVSYEQYF. As DNA, the CDR3 is TGTGCCAGCAGTTGCATGGGACGGGTATCCTACGAGCAGTACTTC.

V and J are TRBV7-9 and TRBJ2-3; 15 bases are shared with TRBD2. The germline V gene encodes CDR1 SEHNR and CDR2 FQNEAQ (reference sequence). This CDR3 region has 16 residues. With 4 bases clipped from V and 7 bases from J, the junction kept 6 bases outside the gene matches. The CDR3 is CASSSGLAGGLYTQYF. The DNA for the CDR3 is TGTGCCAGCAGCTCCGGACTAGCGGGGGGGCTTTATACGCAGTATTTT.

The chain joins TRBV6-2 or TRBV6-3 to TRBJ2-1, with TRBD2 as a possible D gene (6 bases). The CDR3 is 16 residues long. From germline, CDR1 is MNHEY and CDR2 SVGEGT. The germline V and J ends were trimmed by 6 bases and 0 bases, with 15 bases remaining between them. CDR3: CASRGAGISSYNEQFF. The CDR3 DNA reads as TGTGCCAGCAGAGGGGCGGGGATTAGCTCCTACAATGAGCAGTTCTTC.

The chain joins TRBV4-2 to TRBJ1-4, with D tentatively TRBD1 (5 bases). The CDR3 covers 16 residues. Trimming cost V 1 base and J 0 bases, with 9 bases left between them. The germline CDR1 and CDR2 sequences are LGHNA and YNFKEQ. The CDR3 is CASSQGRDSTNEKLFF. In DNA form, the CDR3 reads TGTGCCAGCAGCCAAGGGAGGGACTCAACTAATGAAAAACTGTTTTTT.

The V call is TRBV7-6, the J call TRBJ2-1, with 7 bases lining up with TRBD2. CDR1 and CDR2 from the germline V gene are SGHVS and FNYEAQ. Trimming took 1 base from V and 4 from J; bases not matched to a gene: 7. This CDR3 region has 16 residues. The DNA of the CDR3 is TGTGCCAGCAGCTTAGAGGCTAGCGGAGTGTACAATGAGCAGTTCTTC. Its translation is CASSLEASGVYNEQFF.

This chain connects TRBV12-3 or TRBV12-4 to TRBJ1-3; D gene uncertain. The CDR3 contains 13 residues. Trimming cost V 8 bases and J 4 bases, with 12 bases left between them. The CDR3 loop is CASGGALGNTIYF. The CDR3 nucleotides are TGTGCCAGCGGTGGCGCCCTGGGAAACACCATATATTTT.

V usage is TRBV11-2 and J usage is TRBJ2-5; TRBD1 might be the D (6 bases). The CDR3 extends over 14 amino acids. Trimming stripped 3 bases from V and 4 bases from J, with 12 bases between. From germline, CDR1 is SGHAT and CDR2 FQNNGV. The CDR3 bases are TGTGCCAGCAGCTTCGACCAGGGGAGAGAGACCCAGTACTTC. Translating gives CASSFDQGRETQYF.

The V and J genes are TRBV7-2 and TRBJ1-1; 8 positions match TRBD1. V trimming: 1 base; J trimming: 0 bases; junction bases outside the gene matches: 10. CDR1 and CDR2 from the germline V gene are SGHTA and FQGNSA. The CDR3 is 18 amino acids. CDR3 in DNA: TGTGCCAGCAGCTTAGTAGGCGGACAGGGAGGAATGAACACTGAAGCTTTCTTT. It yields the protein CASSLVGGQGGMNTEAFF.

This clonotype was observed a few times. The chain couples TRBV7-2 to TRBJ2-1; D call uncertain. The V and J ends lost 1 base and 4 bases respectively, with 11 bases between them. CDR1 is SGHTA and CDR2 is FQGNSA in the germline V gene. The CDR3 runs to 15 residues. This chain's CDR3 is CASSLESLRYNEQFF. The CDR3, as DNA: TGTGCCAGCAGCTTAGAATCCCTTAGATACAATGAGCAGTTCTTC. The full variable domain, rest sourced from reference TRBV7-2 and TRBJ2-1, is GAGVSQSPSNKVTEKGKDVELRCDPISGHTALYWYRQSLGQGLEFLIYFQGNSAPDKSGLPSDRFSAERTGGSVSTLTIQRTQQEDSAVYLCASSLESLRYNEQFFGPGTRLTVL.

The rearrangement uses TRBV29-1 and TRBJ2-5, with 12 bases aligning to TRBD1. Gene TRBJ2-1 matches the end of the DNA better, so the J call may be wrong. CDR3 length: 17 residues. Germline CDR1 SQVTM, CDR2 ANQGSEA. CDR3 DNA sequence: TGCAGCGTTGAGAGAGGGACAGGGGGCCCAAACCCCAATGAGCAGTTCTTC. Encoded protein: CSVERGTGGPNPNEQFF.

The V call is TRBV12-3 or TRBV12-4, the J call TRBJ1-5; D remains unclear. The length of the CDR3 is 15 residues. V lost 1 base, J lost 4 bases, and 11 bases lay in between. The CDR3 protein is CASSLDSRSNQPQHF. The CDR3 DNA reads as TGTGCCAGCAGTTTAGATAGCAGGTCGAATCAGCCCCAGCATTTT.

This clonotype has just a few counts. The V and J genes are TRBV29-1 and TRBJ2-6; no clear D gene. V was pared by 7 bases and J by 0 bases, with 4 bases between. Germline V CDR1 and CDR2: SQVTM, ANQGSEA. The CDR3 consists of 12 residues. CDR3 residues: CSGTSGANVLTF. CDR3 DNA: TGCAGCGGTACCTCTGGGGCCAACGTCCTGACTTTC.

The chain links TRBV13 to TRBJ2-5, with D unresolved. There are 12 residues in the CDR3. The V and J ends lost 4 bases and 4 bases respectively, with 7 bases between them. Per the germline V gene, CDR1 is PRHDT and CDR2 is FYEKMQ (reference sequence). CDR3 protein: CASSYWGETQYF. CDR3 bases: TGTGCCAGCAGCTATTGGGGAGAGACCCAGTACTTC.